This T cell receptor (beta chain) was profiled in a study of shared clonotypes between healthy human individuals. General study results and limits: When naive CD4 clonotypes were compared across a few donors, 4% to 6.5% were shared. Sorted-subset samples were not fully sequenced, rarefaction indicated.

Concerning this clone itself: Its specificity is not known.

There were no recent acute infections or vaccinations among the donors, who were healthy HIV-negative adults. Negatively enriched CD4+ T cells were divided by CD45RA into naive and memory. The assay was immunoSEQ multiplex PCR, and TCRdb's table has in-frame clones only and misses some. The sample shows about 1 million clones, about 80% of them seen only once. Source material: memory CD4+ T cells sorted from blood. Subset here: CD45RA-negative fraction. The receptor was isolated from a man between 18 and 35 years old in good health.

The CDR3 sequence: CASSYQSSGANVLTF. The DNA for the CDR3 is TGTGCCAGCAGCTACCAGAGCTCTGGGGCCAACGTCCTGACTTTC. This rearrangement joins TRBV5-6 to TRBJ2-6; D not resolved. V gave up 3 bases and J gave up 0 bases, with 7 bases separating them. The CDR3 covers 15 residues. Looked up from germline, CDR1 is SGHDT and CDR2 is YYEEEE.